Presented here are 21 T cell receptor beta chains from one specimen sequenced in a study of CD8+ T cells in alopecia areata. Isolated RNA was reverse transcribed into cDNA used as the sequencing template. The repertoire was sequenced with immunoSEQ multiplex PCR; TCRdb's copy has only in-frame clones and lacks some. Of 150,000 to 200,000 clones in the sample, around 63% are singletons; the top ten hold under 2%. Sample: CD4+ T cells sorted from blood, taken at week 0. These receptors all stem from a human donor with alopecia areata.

The DNA of the CDR3 is TGTGCCAGCAGCCCCACGAGTCGGGACAGCCCCTACGAGCAGTACTTC. This codes for CASSPTSRDSPYEQYF. V and J are TRBV9 and TRBJ2-7; 7 bases are shared with TRBD1. This CDR3 has 16 residues. The ends lost 4 bases at V and 2 bases at J; junction bases unmatched: 12. Looked up from germline, CDR1 is SGDLS and CDR2 is YYNGEE. Using reference TRBV9 and TRBJ2-7 for the parts outside the CDR3, the full variable domain is DSGVTQTPKHLITATGQRVTLRCSPRSGDLSVYWYQQSLDQGLQFLIQYYNGEERAKGNILERFSAQQFPDLHSELNLSSLELGDSALYFCASSPTSRDSPYEQYFGPGTRLTVT.

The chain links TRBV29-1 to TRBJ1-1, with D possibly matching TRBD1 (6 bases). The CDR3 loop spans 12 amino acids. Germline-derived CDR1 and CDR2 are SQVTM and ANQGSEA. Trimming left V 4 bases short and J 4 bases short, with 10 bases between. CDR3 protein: CSVARGSTEAFF. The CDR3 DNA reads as TGCAGCGTTGCCAGGGGAAGCACTGAAGCTTTCTTT.

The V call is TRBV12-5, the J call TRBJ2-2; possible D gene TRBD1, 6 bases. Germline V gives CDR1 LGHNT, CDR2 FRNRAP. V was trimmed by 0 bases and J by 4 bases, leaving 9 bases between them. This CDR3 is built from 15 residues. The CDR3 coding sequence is TGTGCTAGTGGTTTGGTACAAGGGGGCACCGGGGAGCTGTTTTTT. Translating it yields CASGLVQGGTGELFF.

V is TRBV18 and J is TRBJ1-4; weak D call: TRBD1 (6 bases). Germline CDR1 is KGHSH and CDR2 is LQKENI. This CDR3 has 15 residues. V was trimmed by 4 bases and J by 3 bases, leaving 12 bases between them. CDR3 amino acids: CASSLNGTPNEKLFF. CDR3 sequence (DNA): TGTGCCAGCTCACTTAACGGGACACCTAATGAAAAACTGTTTTTT.

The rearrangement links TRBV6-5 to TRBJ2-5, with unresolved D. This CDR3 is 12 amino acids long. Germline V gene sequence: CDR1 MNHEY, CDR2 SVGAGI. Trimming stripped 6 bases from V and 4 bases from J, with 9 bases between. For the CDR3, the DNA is TGTGCCAGCAGGCAATCGGGAGAGACCCAGTACTTC. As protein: CASRQSGETQYF.

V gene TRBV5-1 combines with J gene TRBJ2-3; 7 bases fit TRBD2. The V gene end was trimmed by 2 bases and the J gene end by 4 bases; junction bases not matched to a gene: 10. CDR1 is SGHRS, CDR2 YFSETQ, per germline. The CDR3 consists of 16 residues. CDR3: CASSLAGLGRSDTQYF. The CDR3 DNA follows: TGCGCCAGCAGCTTAGCCGGACTAGGACGCTCAGATACGCAGTATTTT.

The CDR3 coding sequence is TGCGCCAGCAGCCGCGACCTATTCTACGAGCAGTACTTC. Protein sequence: CASSRDLFYEQYF. The chain recombines TRBV4-3 with TRBJ2-7; D ambiguous. Trimming took off 4 bases at V and 3 bases at J, with 10 bases between the two ends. The germline CDR1 and CDR2 sequences are LGHNA and YSLEER. This CDR3 has 13 residues.

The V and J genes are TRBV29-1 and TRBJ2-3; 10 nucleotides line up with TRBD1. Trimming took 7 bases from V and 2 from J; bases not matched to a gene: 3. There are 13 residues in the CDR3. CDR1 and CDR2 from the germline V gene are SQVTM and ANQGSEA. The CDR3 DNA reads TGCAGCGGTGGGACAGGGGACACAGATACGCAGTATTTT. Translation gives CSGGTGDTDTQYF.

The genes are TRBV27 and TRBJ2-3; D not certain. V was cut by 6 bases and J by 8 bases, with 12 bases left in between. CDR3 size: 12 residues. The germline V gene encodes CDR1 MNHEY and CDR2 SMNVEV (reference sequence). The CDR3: CASSDDPITQYF. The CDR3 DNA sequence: TGTGCCAGCAGCGATGACCCGATTACGCAGTATTTT.

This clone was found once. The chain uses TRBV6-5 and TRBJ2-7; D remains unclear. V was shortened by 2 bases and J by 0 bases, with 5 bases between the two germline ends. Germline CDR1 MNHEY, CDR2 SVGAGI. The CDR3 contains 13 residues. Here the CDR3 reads CASSYRSSYEQYF. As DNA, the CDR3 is TGTGCCAGCAGTTACAGAAGCTCCTACGAGCAGTACTTC.

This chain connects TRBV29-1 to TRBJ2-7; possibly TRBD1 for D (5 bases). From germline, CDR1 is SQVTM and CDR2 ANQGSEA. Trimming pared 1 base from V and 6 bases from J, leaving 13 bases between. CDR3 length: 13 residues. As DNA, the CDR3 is TGCAGCGTTGAAGTATCAGGGTGGGGCGAGCAGTACTTC. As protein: CSVEVSGWGEQYF.

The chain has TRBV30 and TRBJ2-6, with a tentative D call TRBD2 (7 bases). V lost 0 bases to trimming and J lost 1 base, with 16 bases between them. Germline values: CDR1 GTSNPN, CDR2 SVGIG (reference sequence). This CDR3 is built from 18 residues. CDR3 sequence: CAWSVRGALLSGANVLTF. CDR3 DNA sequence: TGTGCCTGGAGTGTACGGGGGGCCCTCCTTTCTGGGGCCAACGTCCTGACTTTC.

CDR3 residues: CAWSQPNQPQHF. The CDR3 DNA reads TGTGCCTGGAGTCAGCCTAATCAGCCCCAGCATTTT. V usage is TRBV30 and J usage is TRBJ1-5; D ambiguous. Per the germline V gene, CDR1 is GTSNPN and CDR2 is SVGIG (reference sequence). The CDR3 totals 12 residues. Trimming cost V 2 bases and J 4 bases, with 6 bases left between them.

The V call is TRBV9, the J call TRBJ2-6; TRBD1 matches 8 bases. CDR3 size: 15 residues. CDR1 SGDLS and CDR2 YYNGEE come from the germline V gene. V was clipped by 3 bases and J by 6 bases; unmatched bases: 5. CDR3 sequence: CASSGTGFAANVLTF. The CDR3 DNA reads TGTGCCAGCAGCGGGACAGGGTTCGCGGCCAACGTCCTGACTTTC.

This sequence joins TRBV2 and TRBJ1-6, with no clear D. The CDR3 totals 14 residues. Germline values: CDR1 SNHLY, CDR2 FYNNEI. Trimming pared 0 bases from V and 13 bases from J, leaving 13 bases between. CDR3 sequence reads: CASSEARGAAPLHF. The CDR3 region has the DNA TGTGCCAGCAGTGAAGCGCGGGGAGCGGCGCCCCTCCACTTT.

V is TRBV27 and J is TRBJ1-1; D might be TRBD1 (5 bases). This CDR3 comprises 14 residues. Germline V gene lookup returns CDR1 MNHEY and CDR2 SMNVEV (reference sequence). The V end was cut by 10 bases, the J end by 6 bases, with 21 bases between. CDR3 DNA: TGTGCCACTTCCGGAGGGGTTCTTTCATCTGAAGCTTTCTTT. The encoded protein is CATSGGVLSSEAFF.

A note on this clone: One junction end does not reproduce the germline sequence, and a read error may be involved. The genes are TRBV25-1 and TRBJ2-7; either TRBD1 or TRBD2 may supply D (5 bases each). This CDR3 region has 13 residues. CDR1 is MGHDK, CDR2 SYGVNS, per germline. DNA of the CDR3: TGTGCCAGCAGAGAATCAGGGAGCTACGAGCAGTACTTC. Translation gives CASRESGSYEQYF.

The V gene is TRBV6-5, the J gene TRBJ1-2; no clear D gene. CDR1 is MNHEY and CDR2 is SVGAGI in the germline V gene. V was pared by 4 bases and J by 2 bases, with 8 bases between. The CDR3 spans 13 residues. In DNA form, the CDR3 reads TGTGCCAGCAGTTCCGGGAAGAACTATGGCTACACCTTC. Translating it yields CASSSGKNYGYTF.

The CDR3 DNA is TGCAGCGTAGGCCTGACAGCCTGGGAGCAGTACTTC. This codes for CSVGLTAWEQYF. The genes are TRBV29-1 and TRBJ2-7; a possible D gene is TRBD1 (5 bases). The CDR3 runs 12 residues. Germline CDR1 SQVTM, CDR2 ANQGSEA. Trimming left V 6 bases short and J 7 bases short, with 16 bases between.

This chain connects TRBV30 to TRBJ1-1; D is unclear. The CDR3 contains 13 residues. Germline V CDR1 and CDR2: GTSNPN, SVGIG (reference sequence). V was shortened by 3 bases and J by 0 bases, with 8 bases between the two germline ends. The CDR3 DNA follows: TGTGCCTGGAGCGTGAGCTTGAACACTGAAGCTTTCTTT. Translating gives CAWSVSLNTEAFF.

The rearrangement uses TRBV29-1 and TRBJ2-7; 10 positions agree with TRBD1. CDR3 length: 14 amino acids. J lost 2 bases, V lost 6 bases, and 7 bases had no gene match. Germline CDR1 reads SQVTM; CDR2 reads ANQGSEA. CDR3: CSVQGQGGTYEQYF. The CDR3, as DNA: TGCAGCGTACAAGGACAGGGGGGTACCTACGAGCAGTACTTC.